The 8 T cell receptor beta chains presented below share a single source sample, sequenced in a study of Ad26.COV2.S vaccination and SARS-CoV-2 variants. Produced via immunoSEQ multiplex PCR; TCRdb's table is partial and in-frame only. Of 500,000 or so clones listed, about 91% are singletons. Documented treatment: approximately 18 received Ad26.COV2.S at low or high dose, single or two shots; about 5 received placebo; per-sample allocation not given. Sampling occurred on day 63 after the first vaccine or placebo injection. The input for sequencing was peripheral blood, taken in a trial of Ad26.COV2.S vaccine versus placebo. These receptors were collected from a person aged 18 to 59 who received the Ad26.COV2.S COVID-19 vaccine or a placebo.

This clone was seen just once. The chain recombines TRBV2 with TRBJ1-3; no definite D call. Trimming pared 3 bases from V and 1 base from J, leaving 10 bases between. The CDR3 covers 15 residues. Per germline, CDR1 SNHLY and CDR2 FYNNEI. CDR3 sequence reads: CASSEWRLSGNTIYF. The CDR3 DNA reads TGTGCCAGCAGTGAGTGGCGGTTATCTGGAAACACCATATATTTT.

This chain joins TRBV15 and TRBJ1-5, with D hard to call. The germline gives CDR1 LNHNV, CDR2 YYDKDF (reference sequence). The ends were cut back, 0 bases at V and 5 bases at J, with 11 bases in the middle. The CDR3 extends over 15 amino acids. CDR3 bases: TGTGCCACCAGCAGAGATCCGTGGCTTTATCAGCCCCAGCATTTT. Its protein product is CATSRDPWLYQPQHF.

This clone came up a few times. The chain has TRBV18 and TRBJ1-2, with unresolved D. The CDR3 totals 14 residues. Trimming cost V 2 bases and J 4 bases, with 11 bases left between them. CDR1 is KGHSH, CDR2 LQKENI, per germline. CDR3 DNA: TGTGCCAGCTCACCAGCGGAGTTCCGCTATGGCTACACCTTC. Translating it yields CASSPAEFRYGYTF.

The chain links TRBV5-1 to TRBJ1-4; D might be TRBD1 (5 bases). The V end lost 0 bases, the J end lost 4 bases, and 13 bases lay between the germline ends. The germline gives CDR1 SGHRS, CDR2 YFSETQ. The CDR3 consists of 16 residues. CDR3 region: CASSLGGSSGNEKLFF. The CDR3, as DNA: TGCGCCAGCAGCTTGGGGGGGTCTTCTGGTAATGAAAAACTGTTTTTT.

This sequence joins TRBV10-2 and TRBJ2-7; TRBD1 aligns across 7 bases. CDR3 length equals 17 residues. The germline gives CDR1 WSHSY, CDR2 SAAADI. The V and J ends lost 1 base and 3 bases, in that order; junction bases with no gene match: 12. The CDR3 protein is CASSEFIRDRAHYEQYV. The CDR3 coding sequence is TGCGCCAGCAGTGAGTTCATTCGTGACAGGGCGCACTACGAGCAGTACGTC.

V gene TRBV19 combines with J gene TRBJ1-3, with D possibly being TRBD1 (5 bases). This CDR3 region has 14 residues. Trimming removed 3 bases at V and 4 bases at J, with 10 bases between. Germline CDR1 LNHDA, CDR2 SQIVND (reference sequence). DNA for the CDR3: TGTGCCAGTAGTATTGCAGGGTCCGGAAACACCATATATTTT. Residues: CASSIAGSGNTIYF.

This chain joins TRBV9 and TRBJ1-2; TRBD1 matches 8 bases. CDR1 is SGDLS and CDR2 is YYNGEE in the germline V gene. The trim removed 3 bases at V and 6 bases at J, leaving 7 bases unmatched. The CDR3 has 14 residues. CDR3 nucleotide sequence: TGTGCCAGCAGCGCAAGACAGGGGCGCGATGGCTACACCTTC. The encoded protein is CASSARQGRDGYTF. Together with reference TRBV9 and TRBJ1-2, the CDR3 gives the full variable domain: DSGVTQTPKHLITATGQRVTLRCSPRSGDLSVYWYQQSLDQGLQFLIQYYNGEERAKGNILERFSAQQFPDLHSELNLSSLELGDSALYFCASSARQGRDGYTFGSGTRLTVV.

This CDR3 reads CASRLGPGLGYTF. The CDR3 DNA sequence: TGTGCCAGCAGACTAGGCCCGGGTCTCGGCTACACCTTC. The gene calls are TRBV28 and TRBJ1-2, with D uncertain. The CDR3 length is 13 residues. The germline CDR1 and CDR2 sequences are MDHEN and SYDVKM. V lost 6 bases and J 8 bases, leaving 16 bases between the germline ends.